What follows are 32 T cell receptor beta chains derived from one specimen sequenced in a study of T cell responses to AZD1222 COVID-19 vaccine. Clones were read by immunoSEQ multiplex PCR, and TCRdb kept only the in-frame ones, dropping some. The sample records more than 100,000 clones, approximately 90% being singletons. Sequencing was performed on peripheral blood, taken on day 0 of AZD1222 vaccination. Receptors were obtained from an adult in good health.

The chain recombines TRBV15 with TRBJ2-2, with TRBD2 identical over 9 bases. Trimming at V came to 0 bases and at J to 5 bases, leaving 7 bases not matched to a gene. CDR1 and CDR2 from the germline V gene are LNHNV and YYDKDF (reference sequence). The CDR3 contains 17 residues. The CDR3 here is CATSRDWRGGVTGELFF. DNA for the CDR3: TGTGCCACCAGCAGAGATTGGCGGGGGGGCGTTACCGGGGAGCTGTTTTTT.

J is TRBJ2-5 and V is TRBV5-5; D uncertain. Germline V CDR1 and CDR2: SGHKS, YYEKEE (reference sequence). Trimming cost V 0 bases and J 5 bases, with 8 bases left between them. The CDR3 runs to 13 residues. The CDR3 spells CASSLARFETQYF. DNA for the CDR3: TGTGCCAGCAGCTTGGCCCGATTCGAGACCCAGTACTTC.

This sequence joins TRBV2 and TRBJ1-1; no clear D. The V gene's germline CDR1 is SNHLY and CDR2 FYNNEI. Between the trimmed V and J ends, which lost 2 bases and 1 base, there was a span of 8 bases. This CDR3 spans 14 amino acids. CDR3 protein: CASSEFFPNTEAFF. CDR3 coding DNA: TGTGCCAGCAGTGAATTTTTTCCGAACACTGAAGCTTTCTTT.

The V call is TRBV7-2, the J call TRBJ1-5; weak D call: TRBD1 (5 bases). With 4 bases removed from V and 7 bases from J, the gap between germline ends came to 14 bases. CDR3 length: 14 amino acids. CDR1 is SGHTA and CDR2 is FQGNSA in the germline V gene. The CDR3 protein is CASSSQSGRQPQHF. DNA of the CDR3: TGTGCCAGCAGCTCGCAATCGGGGCGACAGCCCCAGCATTTT.

J is TRBJ2-1 and V is TRBV18; no clear D. The ends were cut back, 2 bases at V and 6 bases at J, with 29 bases in the middle. CDR1 and CDR2 from the germline V gene are KGHSH and LQKENI. CDR3 length equals 20 residues. The CDR3: CASSPRRANPDLILPNEQFF. The CDR3, as DNA: TGTGCCAGCTCACCAAGGAGAGCTAACCCGGATCTCATACTCCCCAATGAGCAGTTCTTC.

The J gene is TRBJ2-5, the V gene TRBV6-5; perhaps TRBD2 as D (6 bases). The CDR3 spans 14 residues. Trimming removed 4 bases from V and 4 bases from J, with 13 bases in between. In germline, CDR1 is MNHEY, CDR2 SVGAGI. Here the CDR3 DNA reads TGTGCCAGCAGTTCGGGAGCGGAGGGAGAGACCCAGTACTTC. The encoded protein is CASSSGAEGETQYF.

Only one count was recorded for this clone. This chain uses TRBV5-1 with TRBJ2-5, with 10 bases identical to TRBD2. J lost 2 bases, V lost 5 bases, and 9 bases had no gene match. Germline CDR1 SGHRS, CDR2 YFSETQ. The CDR3 covers 16 residues. CDR3 in DNA: TGCGCCAGCAGTTTCAGCGGGGGGGCCGGACAAGAGACCCAGTACTTC. Its protein is CASSFSGGAGQETQYF.

The rearrangement uses TRBV2 and TRBJ2-1, with 7 bases that match TRBD2. Per germline, CDR1 SNHLY and CDR2 FYNNEI. This CDR3 has 16 residues. The trim removed 6 bases at V and 0 bases at J, leaving 8 bases unmatched. CDR3 DNA sequence: TGTGCCAGCAGCGCGGTTCTAGCGGTCTCCTACAATGAGCAGTTCTTC. Translation gives CASSAVLAVSYNEQFF.

The rearrangement links TRBV28 to TRBJ2-1, with D tentatively TRBD1 (6 bases). Germline-derived CDR1 and CDR2 are MDHEN and SYDVKM. Trimming cost V 6 bases and J 2 bases, with 11 bases left between them. The CDR3 contains 14 residues. The CDR3 DNA follows: TGTGCCAGCAGATCCGGACAGACCTACAATGAGCAGTTCTTC. Translated, it gives CASRSGQTYNEQFF.

The chain employs TRBV7-6 and TRBJ2-2; D gene ambiguous. Trimming took off 1 base at V and 4 bases at J, with 10 bases between the two ends. CDR3 size: 15 residues. Germline CDR1 is SGHVS and CDR2 is FNYEAQ. In DNA, the CDR3 is TGTGCCAGCAGCTTAGAGGGTGTTGGCACCGGGGAGCTGTTTTTT. Residues: CASSLEGVGTGELFF.

The V call is TRBV21-1, the J call TRBJ1-1; the table calls TRBD1, which could not be checked here. TRBV21-1 is shown as a pseudogene. The CDR3 covers 18 residues. The DNA for the CDR3 is TGTGCCAGCAGCAAAGTAGGGGCGTGGGGTTCCATGAACACTGAAGCTTTCTTT. This sequence encodes CASSKVGAWGSMNTEAFF.

J is TRBJ2-4 and V is TRBV13; 11 bases are a match to TRBD2. Germline V lookup: CDR1 PRHDT, CDR2 FYEKMQ (reference sequence). V shed 0 bases and J 1 base; nucleotides not matched to a gene: 5. The CDR3 covers 18 residues. As DNA, the CDR3 is TGTGCCAGCAGCTTAGGTAGCGGGGGGGCCTTCGCCAAAAACATTCAGTACTTC. Its translation is CASSLGSGGAFAKNIQYF.

The chain uses TRBV18 and TRBJ1-2; D might be TRBD1 (6 bases). The V gene lost 6 bases and the J gene lost 5 bases, with 19 bases spanning the gap. The CDR3 is made up of 15 amino acids. CDR1 and CDR2 (germline): KGHSH, LQKENI. This CDR3 reads CASSQDSNPSYGYTF. The CDR3 nucleotides read TGTGCCAGCTCCCAGGACAGCAACCCCTCTTATGGCTACACCTTC.

In nucleotides, the CDR3 is TGCGCCAGCAGTGCACAGGGGGACACTGAAGCTTTCTTT. It translates to CASSAQGDTEAFF. This sequence joins TRBV10-1 and TRBJ1-1; 8 bases are a match to TRBD1. Per germline, CDR1 WNHNN and CDR2 SYGVQD (reference sequence). CDR3 length: 13 residues. V shed 4 bases and J 3 bases; nucleotides not matched to a gene: 1.

This rearrangement joins TRBV3-1 (or the pseudogene TRBV3-2) to TRBJ1-6; 8 nucleotides align to TRBD1. V lost 4 bases to trimming and J lost 5 bases; unmatched junction nucleotides: 1. Per the germline V gene, CDR1 is LGHDT and CDR2 is YNNKEL (reference sequence). This CDR3 contains 14 residues. Here the CDR3 reads CASSRGQDNSPLHF. The CDR3 nucleotides are TGTGCCAGCAGCCGGGGACAGGATAATTCACCCCTCCACTTT.

V is TRBV6-6 and J is TRBJ1-3, with 7 bases matching TRBD1. The V and J ends lost 2 bases and 4 bases, in that order; junction bases with no gene match: 5. Germline loops: CDR1 MNHNY, CDR2 SVGAGI (reference sequence). This CDR3 is built from 15 residues. The CDR3: CASSYDRDPGNTIYF. The CDR3 coding sequence is TGTGCCAGCAGTTACGACAGGGACCCAGGAAACACCATATATTTT.

The chain recombines TRBV6-5 with TRBJ1-2; D remains ambiguous. The CDR3 is made up of 13 amino acids. CDR1 and CDR2 from the germline V gene are MNHEY and SVGAGI. V gave up 0 bases and J gave up 8 bases, with 10 bases separating them. The CDR3 DNA reads TGTGCCAGCAGTTACTCGGCGGGCAGGGGCTACACCTTC. This encodes CASSYSAGRGYTF.

V gene TRBV7-9 combines with J gene TRBJ2-7; TRBD1 matches at 8 bases. Unmatched junction bases numbered 7, after V lost 2 bases and J lost 4 bases. The CDR3 is 15 residues long. CDR1 is SEHNR and CDR2 is FQNEAQ in the germline V gene (reference sequence). Here the CDR3 DNA reads TGTGCCAGCAGCTTATCGGCAGGGGGCGGATACGAGCAGTACTTC. It yields the protein CASSLSAGGGYEQYF.

The chain employs TRBV11-2 and TRBJ1-2; no firm D call. The CDR3 covers 14 residues. Germline V gene sequence: CDR1 SGHAT, CDR2 FQNNGV. V dropped 2 bases and J dropped 2 bases, with 9 bases sitting between them. DNA for the CDR3: TGTGCCAGCAGCTTAAGCTCAGGAAACTATGGCTACACCTTC. Its translation: CASSLSSGNYGYTF.

This chain joins TRBV28 and TRBJ2-1; D may be TRBD2 (5 bases). The V end lost 6 bases, the J end lost 7 bases, and 13 bases lay between the germline ends. The CDR3 has 13 amino acids. CDR1 and CDR2 from the germline V gene are MDHEN and SYDVKM. CDR3 sequence (DNA): TGTGCCAGCAGCCCCTCAGGCGGGAATGAGCAGTTCTTC. Translation gives CASSPSGGNEQFF. The entire variable domain, with the rest obtained from reference TRBV28 and TRBJ2-1, is as follows: DVKVTQSSRYLVKRTGEKVFLECVQDMDHENMFWYRQDPGLGLRLIYFSYDVKMKEKGDIPEGYSVSREKKERFSLILESASTNQTSMYLCASSPSGGNEQFFGPGTRLTVL.

This sequence joins TRBV18 and TRBJ1-1; D ambiguous. The CDR3 runs 13 residues. Germline CDR1 and CDR2: KGHSH and LQKENI. V was trimmed by 3 bases and J by 7 bases, leaving 12 bases between them. CDR3 loop: CASSPPTTVEAFF. CDR3 nucleotide sequence: TGTGCCAGCTCACCTCCGACAACAGTTGAAGCTTTCTTT.

The chain couples TRBV7-3 to TRBJ2-7, with D perhaps matching TRBD1 or TRBD2 (5 bases each). Germline V gene sequence: CDR1 SGHTA, CDR2 FQGTGA. The CDR3 runs 13 residues. V gave up 4 bases and J gave up 3 bases, with 10 bases separating them. The CDR3 loop is CASSSGTGYEQYF. For the CDR3, the DNA is TGTGCCAGCAGCTCAGGGACCGGCTACGAGCAGTACTTC.

The genes are TRBV28 and TRBJ2-5; 11 nucleotides line up with TRBD2. V shed 9 bases and J 4 bases; nucleotides not matched to a gene: 7. Germline V gene lookup returns CDR1 MDHEN and CDR2 SYDVKM. The CDR3 covers 14 residues. The CDR3 protein is CASLAGGPRETQYF. CDR3 coding DNA: TGTGCCAGTCTAGCGGGGGGTCCCAGAGAGACCCAGTACTTC.

The V gene is TRBV28, the J gene TRBJ1-1; unclear D gene. Trimming took 10 bases from V and 0 from J, leaving 6 bases between them. Germline lookup yields CDR1 MDHEN and CDR2 SYDVKM. CDR3 length: 11 residues. The CDR3 DNA sequence: TGTGCCACCTTAGTGAACACTGAAGCTTTCTTT. Translation gives CATLVNTEAFF.

The chain combines TRBV7-9 with TRBJ1-2; TRBD1 matches 7 bases. In germline, CDR1 is SEHNR, CDR2 FQNEAQ (reference sequence). The CDR3 totals 14 residues. With V trimmed by 2 bases and J by 7 bases, 7 bases remained unmatched. The CDR3 sequence: CASSLPGQPAGYTF. CDR3 bases: TGTGCCAGCAGCTTACCGGGACAGCCCGCTGGCTACACCTTC.

The genes are TRBV3-1 (or the pseudogene TRBV3-2) and TRBJ1-3, with D possibly matching TRBD1 (6 bases). V was shortened by 6 bases and J by 0 bases, with 12 bases between the two germline ends. CDR3 length: 15 amino acids. Germline V gene data show CDR1 as LGHDT and CDR2 as YNNKEL (reference sequence). The chain's CDR3 is CASRTGAYSGNTIYF. For the CDR3, the DNA is TGTGCCAGCAGGACAGGCGCCTACTCTGGAAACACCATATATTTT.

In DNA, the CDR3 is TGTGCCAGCAGCCCACAGGGGGGGACTGAAGCTTTCTTT. Protein product: CASSPQGGTEAFF. The V call is TRBV7-3, the J call TRBJ1-1, with 8 bases aligning to TRBD1. The ends lost 5 bases at V and 5 bases at J; junction bases unmatched: 4. The CDR3 has 13 amino acids. Germline CDR1 reads SGHTA; CDR2 reads FQGTGA.

This clone showed up just a few times. The genes are TRBV6-5 and TRBJ2-1; 7 bases are shared with TRBD1. V lost 5 bases, J lost 3 bases, and 7 bases stayed unmatched. The germline V gene encodes CDR1 MNHEY and CDR2 SVGAGI. The CDR3 totals 15 residues. CDR3 nucleotides: TGTGCCAGCAGTCCTAATAGGGACAGCTACAATGAGCAGTTCTTC. Protein: CASSPNRDSYNEQFF.

The genes are TRBV2 and TRBJ1-2, with a weak D call TRBD1 (6 bases). The CDR3 covers 14 residues. The V end lost 3 bases, the J end lost 5 bases, and 13 bases lay between the germline ends. Germline-derived CDR1 and CDR2 are SNHLY and FYNNEI. The CDR3 here is CASSEGQGSYGYTF. As DNA, the CDR3 is TGTGCCAGCAGTGAGGGGCAGGGGAGTTATGGCTACACCTTC. Combining the CDR3 with reference TRBV2 and TRBJ1-2 gives the whole variable domain EPEVTQTPSHQVTQMGQEVILRCVPISNHLYFYWYRQILGQKVEFLVSFYNNEISEKSEIFDDQFSVERPDGSNFTLKIRSTKLEDSAMYFCASSEGQGSYGYTFGSGTRLTVV.

The V gene is TRBV15, the J gene TRBJ2-7; 11 bases fit TRBD1. This CDR3 spans 16 amino acids. V gave up 0 bases and J gave up 8 bases; unmatched junction bases: 9. In germline, CDR1 is LNHNV, CDR2 YYDKDF (reference sequence). CDR3 in amino acids: CATSRDGGTGGSQQYF. In nucleotides, the CDR3 is TGTGCCACCAGCAGAGATGGGGGGACAGGGGGATCTCAGCAGTACTTC.

The V and J genes are TRBV15 and TRBJ2-7; 9 bases map to TRBD2. CDR1 LNHNV and CDR2 YYDKDF come from the germline V gene (reference sequence). The CDR3 sequence is 19 residues long. V lost 3 bases to trimming and J lost 2 bases; unmatched junction nucleotides: 17. CDR3 in amino acids: CATSSEPPFLAGLTYEQYF. CDR3 DNA sequence: TGTGCCACCAGCAGCGAACCGCCGTTCCTAGCGGGGCTAACCTACGAGCAGTACTTC.

The chain is built from TRBV7-6 and TRBJ2-6; tentatively, D is TRBD1 (5 bases). Per germline, CDR1 SGHVS and CDR2 FNYEAQ. This CDR3 is built from 18 residues. Trimming stripped 5 bases from V and 1 base from J, with 18 bases between. The chain's CDR3 is CASSKQGVFSSGANVLTF. Here the CDR3 DNA reads TGTGCCAGCAGCAAACAAGGGGTTTTCAGTTCTGGGGCCAACGTCCTGACTTTC.